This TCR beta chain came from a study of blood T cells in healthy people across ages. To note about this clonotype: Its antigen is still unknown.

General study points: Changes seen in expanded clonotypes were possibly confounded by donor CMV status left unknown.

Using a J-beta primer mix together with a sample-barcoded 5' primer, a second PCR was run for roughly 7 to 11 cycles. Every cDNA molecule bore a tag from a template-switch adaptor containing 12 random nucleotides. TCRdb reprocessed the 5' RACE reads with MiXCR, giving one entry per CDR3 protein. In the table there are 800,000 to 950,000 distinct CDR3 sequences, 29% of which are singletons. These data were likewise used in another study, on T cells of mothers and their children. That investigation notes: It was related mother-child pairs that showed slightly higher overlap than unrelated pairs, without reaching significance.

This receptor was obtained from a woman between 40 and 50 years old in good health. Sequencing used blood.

In DNA form, the CDR3 reads TGTGCCACCCGGGGGGCGGATAACACTGAAGCTTTCTTT. Translating gives CATRGADNTEAFF. The rearrangement links TRBV7-9 to TRBJ1-1; D possibly corresponds to TRBD1 (6 bases). The CDR3 consists of 13 residues. In germline, CDR1 is SEHNR, CDR2 FQNEAQ (reference sequence). The V end lost 10 bases, the J end lost 2 bases, and 14 bases lay between the germline ends.